This T cell receptor beta chain stems from a study of T cell changes during pregnancy in multiple sclerosis. The repertoire was sequenced with immunoSEQ multiplex PCR; TCRdb's copy has only in-frame clones and lacks some. Of 50,000 or so clones in the sample, 93% were seen once. The CDR3 spans 13 residues. Trimming removed 5 bases from V and 5 bases from J, with 12 bases in between. CDR1 is SGHNT, CDR2 YENEEA, per germline. The TCR originated in a female donor with multiple sclerosis, enrolled in a pregnancy study. The sequencing here drew on peripheral blood, taken in the second trimester of pregnancy. The rearrangement joins TRBV11-3 to TRBJ2-5; the D gene is possibly TRBD1 (6 bases). The CDR3 loop reads CASSQGGGETQYF. The CDR3 DNA is TGTGCCAGCAGCCAAGGTGGGGGCGAGACCCAGTACTTC.